The rows below give T cell receptor beta chains drawn from one sample of a study of post-analysis software for immune sequencing data. TCRdb fed the PCR reads into MiXCR, producing one record per CDR3 protein. The profile shows about 540,000 distinct CDR3 sequences, 30% to 40% of them singletons. Sample: blood. These receptors were taken from a girl aged 2-17 years with multiple sclerosis. Each CDR3 is given with its conserved first and last residue. Fields, in order: V gene, J gene, CDR3 protein.

V gene: TRBV15; J gene: TRBJ2-1; CDR3 protein: CATSMPGQYNEQFF
V gene: TRBV20-1; J gene: TRBJ1-6; CDR3 protein: CSARPGLHNSPLHF
V gene: TRBV7-2; J gene: TRBJ2-5; CDR3 protein: CASRRSLVTETQYF
V gene: TRBV19; J gene: TRBJ1-2; CDR3 protein: CASKRSNNYGYTF
V gene: TRBV20-1; J gene: TRBJ2-7; CDR3 protein: CSAGQGFKHEQYF
V gene: TRBV5-1; J gene: -; CDR3 protein: CASSEEGETQYF
V gene: TRBV20-1; J gene: TRBJ2-3; CDR3 protein: CSAGGLAEADTQYF
V gene: TRBV25-1; J gene: -; CDR3 protein: CASSGSGRSSETQYF
V gene: TRBV7-9; J gene: -; CDR3 protein: CASSWDREPRAYEQYF
V gene: TRBV6-1; J gene: TRBJ1-1; CDR3 protein: CASSGHRLGWSEAFF
V gene: TRBV29-1; J gene: TRBJ2-3; CDR3 protein: CSVVPAGGLPSTDTQYF
V gene: TRBV29-1; J gene: TRBJ2-5; CDR3 protein: CSVGLGTGAYERYF
V gene: TRBV6-5; J gene: TRBJ2-5; CDR3 protein: CASSPGGGQETQYF
V gene: TRBV6-5; J gene: TRBJ1-1; CDR3 protein: CASSYAGRDTEAFF
V gene: TRBV7-9; J gene: TRBJ2-5; CDR3 protein: CASSRVVATGEAKETQYF
V gene: TRBV7-9; J gene: TRBJ2-7; CDR3 protein: CASSPSERGSYEQYF
V gene: TRBV7-2; J gene: TRBJ1-5; CDR3 protein: CASSLVDRRHQPQHF
V gene: TRBV12-3/TRBV12-4; J gene: TRBJ2-4; CDR3 protein: CASRTGQGGDKNIQYF
V gene: TRBV5-1; J gene: TRBJ2-1; CDR3 protein: CASSLEPGGYGEQFF
V gene: TRBV10-1; J gene: TRBJ2-7; CDR3 protein: CASSRDRISYEQYF
V gene: TRBV7-3; J gene: TRBJ2-7; CDR3 protein: CASSLRGGGQGDNEQYF
V gene: TRBV5-1; J gene: TRBJ1-2; CDR3 protein: CASSLAVTDSYGYTF
V gene: TRBV11-2; J gene: TRBJ2-3; CDR3 protein: CASSPLTGGDTQYF
V gene: TRBV3-1; J gene: TRBJ2-5; CDR3 protein: CASSQDGVSSTETQYF
V gene: TRBV18; J gene: TRBJ2-3; CDR3 protein: CASSPGISPNTDTQYF
V gene: TRBV9; J gene: TRBJ1-2; CDR3 protein: CASSARVSPFYGYTF
V gene: TRBV12-3/TRBV12-4; J gene: TRBJ1-2; CDR3 protein: CASSTPGGYTF
V gene: TRBV11-1; J gene: TRBJ2-1; CDR3 protein: CASSSYGTSPYNEQFF
V gene: TRBV5-1; J gene: -; CDR3 protein: CASSLGDRAEQYF
V gene: TRBV6-5; J gene: TRBJ2-5; CDR3 protein: CASSYRAAGRDQETQYF
V gene: TRBV29-1; J gene: TRBJ2-1; CDR3 protein: CSVEGRVREIEQFF
V gene: TRBV5-1; J gene: TRBJ2-7; CDR3 protein: CASSQPRAAGPPYEQYF
V gene: TRBV28; J gene: -; CDR3 protein: CASSLPRGVGETQYF
V gene: TRBV29-1; J gene: TRBJ2-1; CDR3 protein: CSAKLAEDNEQFF
V gene: TRBV10-3; J gene: TRBJ2-7; CDR3 protein: CATKQGPEQYF
V gene: TRBV7-3; J gene: TRBJ2-4; CDR3 protein: CASSPSGLAKNIQYF
V gene: TRBV19; J gene: TRBJ2-4; CDR3 protein: CASSISSLDIQYF
V gene: TRBV6-2/TRBV6-3; J gene: TRBJ2-5; CDR3 protein: CASSYSAFLGQTQYF
V gene: TRBV4-1; J gene: TRBJ1-2; CDR3 protein: CASSQVEGRGYGYTF
V gene: TRBV20-1; J gene: TRBJ2-2; CDR3 protein: CSARESGGNTGELFF
V gene: TRBV3-1; J gene: TRBJ1-4; CDR3 protein: CASSNEKLFF
V gene: TRBV20-1; J gene: TRBJ2-1; CDR3 protein: CSGQPASGGSYNEQFF
V gene: TRBV5-1; J gene: TRBJ2-6; CDR3 protein: CASSLGGSEPSGANVLTF
V gene: TRBV12-3/TRBV12-4; J gene: TRBJ1-6; CDR3 protein: CASSSQLNYNSPLHF
V gene: TRBV9; J gene: TRBJ2-1; CDR3 protein: CASSVGVDAYNEQFF
V gene: TRBV7-8; J gene: TRBJ2-1; CDR3 protein: CASSLASWAGGPRTEQFF
V gene: TRBV20-1; J gene: TRBJ1-1; CDR3 protein: CSARRSGWHTEAFF
V gene: TRBV20-1; J gene: TRBJ2-7; CDR3 protein: CSARNPGSGEATEQYF
V gene: TRBV6-1; J gene: TRBJ2-5; CDR3 protein: CASSPFSGGDQETQYF
V gene: TRBV24-1; J gene: TRBJ2-7; CDR3 protein: CATSDVSHEQYF
V gene: TRBV12-3/TRBV12-4; J gene: TRBJ2-3; CDR3 protein: CASSFKLAGAPDTQYF
V gene: TRBV6-5; J gene: TRBJ2-7; CDR3 protein: CASSYGSGGEQYF
V gene: TRBV12-3/TRBV12-4; J gene: TRBJ1-1; CDR3 protein: CASSLPTGASEAFF
V gene: TRBV6-5; J gene: TRBJ1-6; CDR3 protein: CASSYSPGEHSPLHF
V gene: TRBV12-3/TRBV12-4; J gene: TRBJ2-7; CDR3 protein: CAISPRGLAGGLSYEQYF